The 19 T cell receptor beta chains given below trace back to one sample, sequenced in a study of breast tumors, draining lymph nodes, adjacent tissues. In TCRdb, the multiplex PCR reads were re-called with MiXCR into one record per CDR3 protein. The table has 45,000 to 65,000 distinct CDR3 sequences, 42% seen once. The sequencing sample was made of breast tumor tissue. The origin of the receptors is a female donor with breast cancer. Some clones in this sample may be carry-over from other donors' samples.

A remark on this clonotype: The limits of the CDR3 on the DNA are not certain, so only TCRdb's listed CDR3 is given. This sequence joins TRBV9 and TRBJ2-1; the table's TRBD1 call for D was not verified on the DNA. The CDR3 numbers 24 amino acids, ends counted. The V gene's germline CDR1 is SGDLS and CDR2 YYNGEE. The CDR3 region is CASSPTPSVSYEQYFGPGQGEQFF.

This clonotype was observed many times. The chain carries TRBV29-1 and TRBJ2-1; D not resolved. Germline V gene lookup returns CDR1 SQVTM and CDR2 ANQGSEA. This CDR3 is built from 12 residues. Trimming shortened V by 4 bases and J by 1 base, and 5 bases separated the two germline ends. The CDR3: CSVGGSYNEQFF. DNA for the CDR3: TGCAGCGTTGGGGGATCCTACAATGAGCAGTTCTTC.

This chain connects TRBV4-2 to TRBJ1-2; no definite D call. The CDR3 sequence is 13 residues long. Looked up from germline, CDR1 is LGHNA and CDR2 is YNFKEQ. Trimming left V 1 base short and J 6 bases short, with 9 bases between. In DNA, the CDR3 is TGTGCCAGCAGCCAAGTCTACGCAAATGGCTACACCTTC. The encoded protein is CASSQVYANGYTF.

This clonotype was found many times. The chain carries TRBV20-1 and TRBJ2-7; 13 bases are shared with TRBD2. The germline V gene encodes CDR1 DFQATT and CDR2 SNEGSKA (reference sequence). The CDR3 extends over 15 amino acids. Germline trimming cut 3 bases from V and 4 bases from J; bases unmatched to any gene: 6. The CDR3 region has the DNA TGCAGTGCTAGTCACGGACTAGCGGGGGCGTACGAGCAGTACTTC. It specifies CSASHGLAGAYEQYF.

This clonotype was observed at least ten times. This chain connects TRBV7-9 to TRBJ1-3, with 7 bases that match TRBD1. The CDR3 is made up of 14 amino acids. With 3 bases clipped from V and 4 bases from J, the junction kept 3 bases outside the gene matches. Germline lookup yields CDR1 SEHNR and CDR2 FQNEAQ (reference sequence). CDR3 amino acids: CASSFDREGNTIYF. In DNA, the CDR3 is TGTGCCAGCAGCTTCGACAGGGAGGGAAACACCATATATTTT.

The sample holds many counts of this clonotype. The genes are TRBV19 and TRBJ2-2; 9 nucleotides line up with TRBD2. Germline lookup yields CDR1 LNHDA and CDR2 SQIVND (reference sequence). This CDR3 has 16 residues. The V segment lost 5 bases and the J segment 2 bases; nucleotides outside the gene matches: 6. Here the CDR3 DNA reads TGTGCCAGTAGTCCAGCGGGGGGAGTTAACACCGGGGAGCTGTTTTTT. Translation gives CASSPAGGVNTGELFF.

This clonotype was detected a few times. Just one base apart from a much larger clone, this may be a read error. V is TRBV3-1 and J is TRBJ2-1; the D gene is possibly TRBD2 (5 bases). The V gene lost 4 bases and the J gene lost 6 bases, with 13 bases spanning the gap. Germline lookup yields CDR1 LGHDT and CDR2 YNNKEL (reference sequence). This CDR3 is built from 14 residues. The CDR3 DNA reads TGTGCCAGCAGCCTGAGTTCGGAGGCCAATGAGCAGTTCTTC. This sequence encodes CASSLSSEANEQFF.

The V and J genes are TRBV6-5 and TRBJ1-6, with D possibly matching TRBD1 (5 bases). Trimming took off 6 bases at V and 0 bases at J, with 15 bases between the two ends. The CDR3 length is 17 residues. Per the germline V gene, CDR1 is MNHEY and CDR2 is SVGAGI. This CDR3 reads CASSLIRQSSYNSPLHF. DNA for the CDR3: TGTGCCAGCAGCCTCATCCGACAGAGCTCCTATAATTCACCCCTCCACTTT.

This clonotype was counted at least ten times. A clone one base away is much larger, so this may be a read error. The chain couples TRBV20-1 to TRBJ2-1; no definite D call. The CDR3 is made up of 11 amino acids. Looked up from germline, CDR1 is DFQATT and CDR2 is SNEGSKA (reference sequence). In DNA, the CDR3 is TGCAGTGCTAGTCGGGCTAGTGAGCAGTCCTTC. Translating it yields CSASRASEQSF.

Points on this clonotype: Given a much more abundant clone one base away, this may be a read error. The gene calls are TRBV12-3 or TRBV12-4 and TRBJ2-7; no definite D call. The CDR3 runs to 12 residues. Trimming took off 8 bases at V and 4 bases at J, with 12 bases between the two ends. The CDR3 loop is CASADGPYEQYF. CDR3 DNA: TGTGCCAGCGCCGACGGCCCTTACGAGCAGTACTTC.

In its sample, this clonotype was seen many times. CDR3 amino acids: CAISPLQGGYEQYF. DNA for the CDR3: TGTGCCATCAGTCCGTTGCAGGGGGGCTACGAGCAGTACTTC. This chain joins TRBV10-3 and TRBJ2-7, with D perhaps TRBD1 (7 bases). The germline V gene has CDR1 ENHRY and CDR2 SYGVKD. Trimming shortened V by 5 bases and J by 3 bases, and 14 bases separated the two germline ends. The CDR3 length is 14 residues.

This sequence joins TRBV11-3 and TRBJ2-3; D gene unclear. V was trimmed by 4 bases and J by 3 bases, leaving 11 bases between them. The CDR3 is 14 amino acids. Germline loops: CDR1 SGHNT, CDR2 YENEEA. The CDR3 sequence: CASSSKSGTDTQYF. CDR3 nucleotides: TGTGCCAGCAGCTCGAAATCCGGGACAGATACGCAGTATTTT.

In its sample, this clonotype was seen many times. This chain connects TRBV3-1 to TRBJ2-7; TRBD2 is a possible D gene (7 bases). Trimming left V 4 bases short and J 5 bases short, with 18 bases between. Germline-derived CDR1 and CDR2 are LGHDT and YNNKEL (reference sequence). The CDR3 totals 15 residues. The CDR3 loop reads CASSPPGAGDHEQYF. Here the CDR3 DNA reads TGTGCCAGCAGCCCCCCAGGGGCGGGAGACCACGAGCAGTACTTC.

This clonotype was counted at least ten times. This chain uses TRBV5-5 with TRBJ2-5, with D possibly TRBD2 on 9 matching bases. Trimming shortened V by 4 bases and J by 4 bases, and 17 bases separated the two germline ends. Germline lookup yields CDR1 SGHKS and CDR2 YYEKEE (reference sequence). The CDR3 sequence is 15 residues long. The DNA for the CDR3 is TGTGCCAGCAGCCCTCTAGCGGGACAGGCAGAGACCCAGTACTTC. Its protein is CASSPLAGQAETQYF.

This clonotype has ten or more counts. The chain combines TRBV12-3 or TRBV12-4 with TRBJ1-5; 8 nucleotides align to TRBD1. This CDR3 comprises 14 residues. The V gene end was trimmed by 6 bases and the J gene end by 3 bases; junction bases not matched to a gene: 4. The CDR3 here is CASSPTGDNQPQHF. CDR3 in DNA: TGTGCCAGCAGCCCGACAGGGGACAATCAGCCCCAGCATTTT.

This clonotype was seen ten or more times. This chain's CDR3 is CASREREGREIGYNEQFF. CDR3 coding DNA: TGCGCCAGCAGGGAGAGGGAGGGGCGGGAGATTGGCTACAATGAGCAGTTCTTC. The J gene is TRBJ2-1, the V gene TRBV10-1, with TRBD2 identical over 7 bases. V dropped 6 bases and J dropped 3; count of bases not matched to a gene: 17. The CDR3 totals 18 residues. The germline V gene encodes CDR1 WNHNN and CDR2 SYGVQD (reference sequence).

This clonotype appeared many times. This rearrangement joins TRBV29-1 to TRBJ2-2, with D tentatively TRBD1 (6 bases). Germline V gene sequence: CDR1 SQVTM, CDR2 ANQGSEA. The CDR3 consists of 14 residues. V gave up 7 bases and J gave up 4 bases, with 16 bases separating them. CDR3 region: CSGASGAFTGELFF. CDR3 bases: TGCAGCGGTGCTTCAGGGGCCTTCACCGGGGAGCTGTTTTTT.

The chain joins TRBV7-9 to TRBJ2-1; TRBD1 matches 9 bases. Germline CDR1 SEHNR, CDR2 FQNEAQ (reference sequence). This CDR3 contains 15 residues. The trim removed 6 bases at V and 7 bases at J, leaving 10 bases unmatched. The CDR3 bases are TGTGCCAGCAGTGGGGGACAGGGAGGGTGGAATGAGCAGTTCTTC. Translation gives CASSGGQGGWNEQFF.

Ten or more counts support this clonotype. The chain carries TRBV2 and TRBJ2-7; D remains ambiguous. Germline V lookup: CDR1 SNHLY, CDR2 FYNNEI. V was clipped by 4 bases and J by 1 base, with 11 bases between them. This CDR3 has 14 amino acids. CDR3 amino acids: CASSASTGSYEQYF. The CDR3 nucleotides read TGTGCCAGCAGTGCCAGCACCGGTTCCTACGAGCAGTACTTC.